Listed here are 10 T cell receptor beta chains from one sample, sequenced in a study of shared clonotypes between healthy human individuals. Profiling relied on immunoSEQ multiplex PCR, and the TCRdb table lists in-frame clones only, not all of them. The table lists about 580,000 clones, more than 95% of them singletons. Naive CD8 cells were CD45RO-negative, positively selected for CCR7, excluding terminally differentiated effector memory CD45RA+ cells. The sequencing input was naive CD8+ T cells sorted from blood. The receptors originated from a man younger than 40 in good health.

V gene TRBV27 combines with J gene TRBJ2-2, with 8 bases matching TRBD2. V dropped 6 bases and J dropped 4; count of bases not matched to a gene: 10. The CDR3 sequence is 16 residues long. The germline CDR1 and CDR2 sequences are MNHEY and SMNVEV (reference sequence). Here the CDR3 reads CASSPSAGEITGELFF. DNA for the CDR3: TGTGCCAGCAGCCCATCAGCGGGAGAGATCACCGGGGAGCTGTTTTTT.

The rearrangement links TRBV28 to TRBJ1-5, with TRBD1 matching 11 bases. The CDR3 loop spans 17 amino acids. The germline CDR1 and CDR2 sequences are MDHEN and SYDVKM. V gave up 5 bases and J gave up 6 bases; unmatched junction bases: 12. The DNA for the CDR3 is TGTGCCAGCAGTCAAGGGATAGGACAGGGGGCAGGTCAGCCCCAGCATTTT. Its protein is CASSQGIGQGAGQPQHF.

This clone was counted a single time. The chain combines TRBV7-9 with TRBJ2-2; D is ambiguous. The germline V and J ends were trimmed by 5 bases and 9 bases, with 13 bases remaining between them. CDR1 is SEHNR, CDR2 FQNEAQ, per germline (reference sequence). The CDR3 consists of 13 residues. In DNA form, the CDR3 reads TGTGCCAGCAGCCCGGATTCAGCCTGGGAGCTGTTTTTT. It specifies CASSPDSAWELFF.

The chain uses TRBV2 and TRBJ2-7; 10 nucleotides align to TRBD2. CDR3 size: 16 residues. Germline CDR1 is SNHLY and CDR2 is FYNNEI. V trimming: 7 bases; J trimming: 3 bases; junction bases outside the gene matches: 12. DNA of the CDR3: TGTGCCAGCACTCAAATAGGGGCTAGCGGGAGCTACGAGCAGTACTTC. This gives the protein CASTQIGASGSYEQYF.

The chain has TRBV9 and TRBJ2-5, with 9 bases matching TRBD2. This CDR3 is built from 14 residues. Germline CDR1 is SGDLS and CDR2 is YYNGEE. The V gene end was trimmed by 3 bases and the J gene end by 7 bases; junction bases not matched to a gene: 7. The CDR3 spells CASSAGGRGATQYF. CDR3 coding DNA: TGTGCCAGCAGCGCTGGCGGGAGGGGGGCGACCCAGTACTTC. Drawing the rest from reference TRBV9 and TRBJ2-5, the complete variable domain is DSGVTQTPKHLITATGQRVTLRCSPRSGDLSVYWYQQSLDQGLQFLIQYYNGEERAKGNILERFSAQQFPDLHSELNLSSLELGDSALYFCASSAGGRGATQYFGPGTRLLVL.

The chain couples TRBV4-1 to TRBJ1-4, with D uncertain. CDR3 size: 17 residues. In germline, CDR1 is MGHRA, CDR2 YSYEKL. With 0 bases removed from V and 6 bases from J, the gap between germline ends came to 17 bases. The CDR3 loop is CASSQDPGRVGDEKLFF. CDR3 sequence (DNA): TGCGCCAGCAGCCAAGATCCGGGGAGGGTCGGTGATGAAAAACTGTTTTTT.

This clone came up once. J is TRBJ2-1 and V is TRBV27, with unresolved D. The CDR3 covers 13 residues. Between the trimmed V and J ends, which lost 2 bases and 7 bases, there was a span of 9 bases. In germline, CDR1 is MNHEY, CDR2 SMNVEV (reference sequence). The CDR3: CASSLVGSNEQFF. The CDR3 nucleotides read TGTGCCAGCAGTTTAGTGGGTTCGAATGAGCAGTTCTTC.

This chain joins TRBV27 and TRBJ2-7, with 9 bases aligning to TRBD1. The CDR3 has 16 amino acids. Germline values: CDR1 MNHEY, CDR2 SMNVEV (reference sequence). V shed 6 bases, J shed 5 bases, and the junction held 14 bases outside the gene matches. The CDR3 loop is CASRLFPGTGYNEQYF. The DNA of the CDR3 is TGTGCCAGCAGACTCTTCCCGGGGACAGGGTACAACGAGCAGTACTTC.

The chain employs TRBV10-3 and TRBJ2-7; a possible D gene is TRBD2 (5 bases). This CDR3 has 18 residues. In germline, CDR1 is ENHRY, CDR2 SYGVKD. Trimming cost V 2 bases and J 0 bases, with 20 bases left between them. CDR3 sequence reads: CAISEPYGGGSGSYEQYF. For the CDR3, the DNA is TGTGCCATCAGTGAGCCCTACGGAGGAGGATCCGGCTCCTACGAGCAGTACTTC.

The chain has TRBV5-8 and TRBJ2-7; D is ambiguous. The CDR3 sequence is 13 residues long. V lost 3 bases and J 3 bases, leaving 10 bases between the germline ends. CDR1 and CDR2 from the germline V gene are SGHTS and YDEGEE. Written as DNA, the CDR3 is TGTGCCAGCAGCTCCGGTCTGGGCTACGAGCAGTACTTC. It yields the protein CASSSGLGYEQYF.